One sample yielded the 28 T cell receptor beta chains listed below, sequenced in a study of CD8 T cells in ankylosing spondylitis. TCRdb processed the 5' RACE reads anew with MiXCR; each CDR3 protein has one entry. In the table there are under 400,000 distinct CDR3 sequences, roughly 12% of which are singletons. Sequences were obtained from blood, either unsorted or a sorted T cell fraction (not recorded which). The receptors derive from a female donor with ankylosing spondylitis or in good health (not recorded which).

This clonotype was recorded at least ten times. The chain combines TRBV12-3 or TRBV12-4 with TRBJ2-4; D perhaps matches TRBD1 (5 bases). Trimming removed 3 bases from V and 9 bases from J, with 15 bases in between. The CDR3 has 14 residues. The CDR3 sequence: CASSFRSGLSIQYF. CDR3 bases: TGTGCCAGCAGTTTTAGGTCAGGGTTAAGCATTCAGTACTTC.

This clonotype was observed many times. The chain recombines TRBV7-6 with TRBJ2-7, with a weak D call TRBD1 (6 bases). Per the germline V gene, CDR1 is SGHVS and CDR2 is FNYEAQ. This CDR3 is 14 amino acids long. With 5 bases removed from V and 3 bases from J, the gap between germline ends came to 14 bases. This CDR3 reads CASSQGGGNYEQYF. The CDR3 bases are TGTGCCAGCAGCCAAGGGGGTGGAAACTACGAGCAGTACTTC.

In this sample, this clonotype turned up a few times. The rearrangement links TRBV7-9 to TRBJ2-7; D is unresolved. V shed 0 bases and J shed 7 bases, with 13 bases lying between them. The germline V gene has CDR1 SEHNR and CDR2 FQNEAQ (reference sequence). The CDR3 consists of 14 residues. CDR3 sequence reads: CASSLASNSGEQYF. In DNA, the CDR3 is TGTGCCAGCAGCTTAGCTAGCAACTCCGGGGAGCAGTACTTC.

This clonotype was counted at least ten times. The chain uses TRBV7-9 and TRBJ2-1; a weak D match, TRBD2 (6 bases). CDR3 length: 14 residues. Germline loops: CDR1 SEHNR, CDR2 FQNEAQ (reference sequence). V gave up 3 bases and J gave up 4 bases, with 10 bases separating them. The CDR3 region has the DNA TGTGCCAGCAGCTTCTACGGGGGATACAATGAGCAGTTCTTC. Translation gives CASSFYGGYNEQFF.

This clonotype was seen at least ten times. This chain links TRBV6-2 or TRBV6-3 with TRBJ2-4, with a possible D match to TRBD1 (5 bases). This CDR3 region has 17 residues. V was clipped by 3 bases and J by 0 bases, with 15 bases between them. Germline CDR1 MNHEY, CDR2 SVGEGT. CDR3 bases: TGTGCCAGCAGTTATCGTGAACAGGAGATAGCCAAAAACATTCAGTACTTC. Translating gives CASSYREQEIAKNIQYF.

This clonotype has a count of ten or more. The gene calls are TRBV10-3 and TRBJ2-5; unclear D gene. V was pared by 0 bases and J by 4 bases, with 6 bases between. Germline V CDR1 and CDR2: ENHRY, SYGVKD. This CDR3 has 13 residues. The CDR3 loop is CAISESPGETQYF. In nucleotides, the CDR3 is TGTGCCATCAGTGAGTCGCCTGGAGAGACCCAGTACTTC.

The sample holds a few counts of this clonotype. This chain uses TRBV6-5 with TRBJ1-1; 7 bases map to TRBD1. From germline, CDR1 is MNHEY and CDR2 SVGAGI. CDR3 length: 18 amino acids. V was clipped by 2 bases and J by 1 base; unmatched bases: 13. As DNA, the CDR3 is TGTGCCAGCAGTTACGGGTTAGGGGGCGCTGGGGGGAACACTGAAGCTTTCTTT. It yields the protein CASSYGLGGAGGNTEAFF.

This clonotype has a count of ten or more. The J gene is TRBJ2-7, the V gene TRBV18, with D uncertain. The V gene lost 4 bases and the J gene lost 3 bases, with 10 bases spanning the gap. Germline assignment: CDR1 KGHSH and CDR2 LQKENI. The CDR3 length is 13 residues. CDR3 coding DNA: TGTGCCAGCTCACTTCAGACCGACTACGAGCAGTACTTC. Encoded protein: CASSLQTDYEQYF. Together with reference TRBV18 and TRBJ2-7, the CDR3 gives the full variable domain: NAGVMQNPRHLVRRRGQEARLRCSPMKGHSHVYWYRQLPEEGLKFMVYLQKENIIDESGMPKERFSAEFPKEGPSILRIQQVVRGDSAAYFCASSLQTDYEQYFGPGTRLTVT.

This clonotype has at least ten counts. In DNA, the CDR3 is TGTGCCAGCGGGGCAGCTGAAGCTTTCTTT. Residues: CASGAAEAFF. The chain combines TRBV11-2 with TRBJ1-1; D possibly corresponds to TRBD1 (5 bases). Germline CDR1 reads SGHAT; CDR2 reads FQNNGV. Trimming shortened V by 8 bases and J by 6 bases, and 7 bases separated the two germline ends. The CDR3 is made up of 10 amino acids.

At least ten counts were recorded for this clonotype. This chain links TRBV20-1 with TRBJ2-1; D remains unclear. In germline, CDR1 is DFQATT, CDR2 SNEGSKA (reference sequence). The CDR3 covers 15 residues. The V end lost 1 base, the J end lost 8 bases, and 18 bases lay between the germline ends. The CDR3 is CSARGSTTPYDEQFF. The CDR3 DNA is TGCAGTGCTAGAGGAAGCACCACCCCCTATGATGAGCAGTTCTTC.

This chain connects TRBV7-6 to TRBJ2-3; 9 nucleotides align to TRBD1. The germline V gene encodes CDR1 SGHVS and CDR2 FNYEAQ. V gave up 5 bases and J gave up 6 bases; unmatched junction bases: 6. The CDR3 contains 14 residues. CDR3 loop: CASSPDRGGDTQYF. CDR3 in DNA: TGTGCCAGCAGCCCGGACAGGGGAGGTGATACGCAGTATTTT.

This clonotype was counted at least ten times. V and J are TRBV11-3 and TRBJ2-3, with 8 bases lining up with TRBD1. The J segment lost 4 bases and the V segment lost 5 bases, leaving 11 bases of the junction unmatched. The CDR3 runs to 16 residues. Germline assignment: CDR1 SGHNT and CDR2 YENEEA. CDR3 protein: CASSARTGSGADTQYF. The CDR3 DNA reads TGTGCCAGCAGCGCACGGACAGGGTCCGGCGCAGATACGCAGTATTTT.

This clonotype was counted many times. The chain has TRBV20-1 and TRBJ2-1; 7 bases are a match to TRBD2. This CDR3 has 12 amino acids. Germline values: CDR1 DFQATT, CDR2 SNEGSKA (reference sequence). V shed 6 bases, J shed 8 bases, and the junction held 7 bases outside the gene matches. CDR3 amino acids: CSAPPGLDEQFF. In DNA, the CDR3 is TGCAGTGCCCCCCCCGGACTAGATGAGCAGTTCTTC.

The V and J genes are TRBV5-5 and TRBJ2-3, with 7 bases aligning to TRBD2. The V gene's germline CDR1 is SGHKS and CDR2 YYEKEE (reference sequence). J was trimmed by 6 bases and V by 2 bases; bases with no gene match: 18. CDR3 length: 18 residues. The CDR3 DNA reads TGTGCCAGCAGCTTAGCGGGGCGACCGGGAGCCACCGTCGATACGCAGTATTTT. As protein: CASSLAGRPGATVDTQYF.

V gene TRBV3-1 combines with J gene TRBJ1-6, with D possibly matching TRBD1 (5 bases). Germline values: CDR1 LGHDT, CDR2 YNNKEL (reference sequence). The CDR3 sequence is 17 residues long. The ends were cut back, 1 base at V and 8 bases at J, with 18 bases in the middle. Here the CDR3 reads CASSQGAPGTGYSPLHF. CDR3 in DNA: TGTGCCAGCAGCCAAGGCGCTCCCGGGACTGGGTATTCACCCCTCCACTTT.

This clonotype was seen ten or more times. V usage is TRBV18 and J usage is TRBJ1-1; no definite D call. Germline V gene sequence: CDR1 KGHSH, CDR2 LQKENI. V dropped 0 bases and J dropped 6 bases, with 8 bases sitting between them. The length of the CDR3 is 13 residues. CDR3 nucleotide sequence: TGTGCCAGCTCACCACCTAGCAGGTCTGAAGCTTTCTTT. Translation gives CASSPPSRSEAFF. The variable domain in full, with the rest retrieved from reference TRBV18 and TRBJ1-1, is NAGVMQNPRHLVRRRGQEARLRCSPMKGHSHVYWYRQLPEEGLKFMVYLQKENIIDESGMPKERFSAEFPKEGPSILRIQQVVRGDSAAYFCASSPPSRSEAFFGQGTRLTVV.

This chain links TRBV9 with TRBJ2-3, with a possible D match to TRBD2 (7 bases). V gave up 3 bases and J gave up 2 bases, with 16 bases separating them. This CDR3 has 16 residues. Per germline, CDR1 SGDLS and CDR2 YYNGEE. CDR3 in amino acids: CASSGRGAAPTDTQYF. As DNA, the CDR3 is TGTGCCAGCAGCGGACGGGGGGCCGCTCCCACAGATACGCAGTATTTT. The full variable domain, rest sourced from reference TRBV9 and TRBJ2-3, is DSGVTQTPKHLITATGQRVTLRCSPRSGDLSVYWYQQSLDQGLQFLIQYYNGEERAKGNILERFSAQQFPDLHSELNLSSLELGDSALYFCASSGRGAAPTDTQYFGPGTRLTVL.

This clonotype was detected many times. This sequence joins TRBV27 and TRBJ2-1; D might be TRBD1 or TRBD2, each matching 5 bases. Deletions cut 4 bases from V and 4 bases from J, with 11 bases between. Germline CDR1 is MNHEY and CDR2 is SMNVEV (reference sequence). The CDR3 length is 14 residues. The CDR3 DNA sequence: TGTGCCAGCAGTTCACAGGACTGGTACAATGAGCAGTTCTTC. This translates into CASSSQDWYNEQFF.

This clonotype has a count of ten or more. The rearrangement uses TRBV10-3 and TRBJ1-1; D is perhaps TRBD1 (6 bases). In germline, CDR1 is ENHRY, CDR2 SYGVKD. Trimming left V 3 bases short and J 6 bases short, with 14 bases between. There are 14 residues in the CDR3. CDR3 loop: CAISERKGVAEAFF. CDR3 DNA: TGTGCCATCAGTGAAAGGAAGGGGGTCGCTGAAGCTTTCTTT.

This clonotype was seen many times. V and J are TRBV12-3 or TRBV12-4 and TRBJ2-2; TRBD1 agrees at 8 bases. This CDR3 comprises 16 residues. Trimming cost V 7 bases and J 3 bases; bases outside gene matches: 10. This chain's CDR3 is CASIIAGGRDTGELFF. The CDR3 coding sequence is TGTGCCAGCATCATTGCAGGGGGCAGAGACACCGGGGAGCTGTTTTTT.

The chain combines TRBV14 with TRBJ2-1, with a tentative D call TRBD1 (5 bases). The CDR3 spans 16 residues. CDR1 and CDR2 (germline): SGHDN, FVKESK. Trimming stripped 3 bases from V and 5 bases from J, with 17 bases between. Here the CDR3 DNA reads TGTGCCAGCAGCCAGGGGCAGGGATTATTTAACAATGAGCAGTTCTTC. As protein: CASSQGQGLFNNEQFF.

A few counts support this clonotype. This chain joins TRBV28 and TRBJ2-7; the match to TRBD2 covers 9 bases. Germline V gene lookup returns CDR1 MDHEN and CDR2 SYDVKM. The CDR3 has 13 residues. J lost 7 bases, V lost 5 bases, and 6 bases had no gene match. The DNA of the CDR3 is TGTGCCAGCAGTATAGCGGGAGCGCGGGAGCAGTACTTC. Its protein is CASSIAGAREQYF.

This clonotype has ten or more counts. This chain uses TRBV12-3 or TRBV12-4 with TRBJ2-5; TRBD1 might be the D (7 bases). V lost 3 bases and J 1 base, leaving 12 bases between the germline ends. The CDR3 has 15 amino acids. For the CDR3, the DNA is TGTGCCAGCAGTTTCGCAGGGGGGTCCCAAGAGACCCAGTACTTC. This encodes CASSFAGGSQETQYF.

This clonotype came up many times. The chain links TRBV7-9 to TRBJ1-5; no clear D. This CDR3 has 11 residues. The V and J ends lost 5 bases and 7 bases respectively, with 6 bases between them. CDR1 is SEHNR, CDR2 FQNEAQ, per germline (reference sequence). Here the CDR3 reads CASSDGQPQHF. Written as DNA, the CDR3 is TGTGCCAGCAGCGATGGACAGCCCCAGCATTTT.

This clonotype was detected a few times. V gene TRBV5-1 combines with J gene TRBJ2-6, with 7 bases lining up with TRBD1. Germline CDR1 and CDR2: SGHRS and YFSETQ. CDR3 length: 15 residues. The V and J ends lost 4 bases and 4 bases, in that order; junction bases with no gene match: 5. DNA for the CDR3: TGCGCCAGCAGCGACACAGGGGTCGGGGCCAACGTCCTGACTTTC. Protein sequence: CASSDTGVGANVLTF.

This clonotype was counted at least ten times. J is TRBJ1-4 and V is TRBV7-2; D is undetermined. The V end was cut by 5 bases, the J end by 2 bases, with 9 bases between. The CDR3 sequence is 14 residues long. From germline, CDR1 is SGHTA and CDR2 FQGNSA. CDR3 in amino acids: CASSPRRTNEKLFF. The CDR3 nucleotides read TGTGCCAGCAGCCCTCGACGGACTAATGAAAAACTGTTTTTT.

This clonotype was counted ten times or more. The chain employs TRBV10-3 and TRBJ1-5, with D unresolved. Germline values: CDR1 ENHRY, CDR2 SYGVKD. V shed 0 bases and J shed 11 bases, with 17 bases lying between them. The CDR3 covers 15 residues. DNA of the CDR3: TGTGCCATCAGTGAGTCGGCACGGGAAGCGAGGACCCAGCATTTT. Translation: CAISESAREARTQHF.

This clonotype was seen ten or more times. V gene TRBV20-1 combines with J gene TRBJ1-2, with a possible D match to TRBD1 (6 bases). Germline-derived CDR1 and CDR2 are DFQATT and SNEGSKA (reference sequence). The ends were cut back, 2 bases at V and 4 bases at J, with 14 bases in the middle. The CDR3 totals 14 residues. This CDR3 is CSARWDGGPYGYTF. In DNA, the CDR3 is TGCAGTGCTAGATGGGACGGGGGGCCCTATGGCTACACCTTC.